These T cell receptor beta chains were read from a single sample in a study of shared clonotypes between healthy human individuals. Some clones are missing from TCRdb's copy, which holds only in-frame ones; the method was immunoSEQ multiplex PCR. Among approximately 600,000 clones listed, roughly 95% were seen once. Sequenced input: naive CD8+ T cells sorted from blood. The source is a woman in her 30s in good health. CDR3s include the opening cysteine and the closing phenylalanine or tryptophan. A D gene is named only where the DNA matches it firmly. Some rows mark clone size as missing; the rest say once, few, many or name a class of expanded clone.

16,NA,TRBD2,TRBV28,TRBJ2-7,TGTGCCAGCAGTCACTCCCTAGCGGGAGCTTCCTACGAGCAGTACTTC,CASSHSLAGASYEQYF
16,NA,TRBD2,TRBV6-6,TRBJ2-7,TGTGCCAGCAGCACCACACTTGCGGGAGGGGCCTACGAGCAGTACTTC,CASSTTLAGGAYEQYF
12,NA,NA,TRBV2,TRBJ2-1,TGTGCCAGCAGTGAGAGCCCAAATGAGCAGTTCTTC,CASSESPNEQFF
11,NA,NA,TRBV20-1,TRBJ2-1,TGCAGTGCCCCGTTGACAGCTGAGCAGTTCTTC,CSAPLTAEQFF
14,NA,TRBD1,TRBV6-5,TRBJ2-7,TGTGCCAGCAGTTCCCCAGGACAGGGTTACGAGCAGTACTTC,CASSSPGQGYEQYF
13,NA,NA,TRBV10-1,TRBJ2-7,TGCGCCAGCAGCAACAGTATCGTCGCCGAGCAGTACTTC,CASSNSIVAEQYF
11,NA,NA,TRBV11-2,TRBJ2-5,TGTGCCAGCAGCTTAAAAGAGACCCAGTACTTC,CASSLKETQYF
13,NA,TRBD1,TRBV7-9,TRBJ1-1,TGTGCCAGCAGCTACCAGGGGGCCACTGAAGCTTTCTTT,CASSYQGATEAFF
14,NA,TRBD1,TRBV5-4,TRBJ2-7,TGTGCCAGCAGCCCCCGGGACAGGGCCTACGAGCAGTACTTC,CASSPRDRAYEQYF
14,NA,NA,TRBV28,TRBJ1-1,TGTGCCAGCACCCAGCCGGGGCCGAACACTGAAGCTTTCTTT,CASTQPGPNTEAFF
13,NA,NA,TRBV27,TRBJ1-1,TGTGCCAGCAGCCCCGGTCCTTTCACTGAAGCTTTCTTT,CASSPGPFTEAFF
15,NA,NA,TRBV7-6,TRBJ2-7,TGTGCCAGCAGCTTAGCCGCGGCTGCTTCCTACGAGCAGTACTTC,CASSLAAAASYEQYF
16,NA,TRBD2,TRBV4-2,TRBJ2-7,TGTGCCAGCAGTATTACCGGGACTAGCGGGAGTTACGAGCAGTACTTC,CASSITGTSGSYEQYF
15,NA,TRBD2,TRBV5-6,TRBJ2-7,TGTGCCAGCAGCTTGGGACTAGCGGAAAACTACGAGCAGTACTTC,CASSLGLAENYEQYF
15,NA,TRBD2,TRBV27,TRBJ2-3,TGTGCCAGCAGTTTTGGGACTAGCGGGACAGATACGCAGTATTTT,CASSFGTSGTDTQYF
17,NA,NA,TRBV10-3,TRBJ2-1,TGTGCCATCAGTGAAACCCCTTCCAGCGGGTATCGCTATGAGCAGTTCTTC,CAISETPSSGYRYEQFF
13,NA,NA,TRBV7-9,TRBJ2-7,TGTGCCAGCAGGGGGCAGGGGCTCTACGAGCAGTACTTC,CASRGQGLYEQYF
13,NA,NA,TRBV7-9,TRBJ2-7,TGTGCCAGCAGCTTAGCCAAAGTTGGCGAGCAGTACTTC,CASSLAKVGEQYF
17,NA,NA,TRBV14,TRBJ2-5,TGTGCCAGCAGCCAAGATACCCCTACCCAGTACCAAGAGACCCAGTACTTC,CASSQDTPTQYQETQYF
17,NA,TRBD2,TRBV5-4,TRBJ2-1,TGTGCCAGCAGCTTGGCCCATGGACTAGCGGTTTACAATGAGCAGTTCTTC,CASSLAHGLAVYNEQFF
16,NA,NA,TRBV4-1,TRBJ1-2,TGCGCCAGCAGCCGTGTAAGACAGCCTGACATACGTGGCTACACCTTC,CASSRVRQPDIRGYTF
15,NA,TRBD2,TRBV13,TRBJ2-1,TGTGCCAGCAGCCTCACTAGCGGGGGTCGCGATGAGCAGTTCTTC,CASSLTSGGRDEQFF
15,NA,TRBD2,TRBV27,TRBJ2-7,TGTGCCAGCAGTTTATGGGGAGGGGTCAACTACGAGCAGTACTTC,CASSLWGGVNYEQYF
17,NA,TRBD2,TRBV5-1,TRBJ2-7,TGCGCCAGCGGGGGGGGCGCTAGCGGGACAGACTACTACGAGCAGTACTTC,CASGGGASGTDYYEQYF
15,NA,TRBD1,TRBV19,TRBJ2-7,TGTGCCAGTAGTGCCCGGGACAGACTCTCCTACGAGCAGTACTTC,CASSARDRLSYEQYF
13,once,NA,TRBV11-2,TRBJ2-7,TGTGCCAGCAGGACAGGCAGCTCCTACGAGCAGTACTTC,CASRTGSSYEQYF